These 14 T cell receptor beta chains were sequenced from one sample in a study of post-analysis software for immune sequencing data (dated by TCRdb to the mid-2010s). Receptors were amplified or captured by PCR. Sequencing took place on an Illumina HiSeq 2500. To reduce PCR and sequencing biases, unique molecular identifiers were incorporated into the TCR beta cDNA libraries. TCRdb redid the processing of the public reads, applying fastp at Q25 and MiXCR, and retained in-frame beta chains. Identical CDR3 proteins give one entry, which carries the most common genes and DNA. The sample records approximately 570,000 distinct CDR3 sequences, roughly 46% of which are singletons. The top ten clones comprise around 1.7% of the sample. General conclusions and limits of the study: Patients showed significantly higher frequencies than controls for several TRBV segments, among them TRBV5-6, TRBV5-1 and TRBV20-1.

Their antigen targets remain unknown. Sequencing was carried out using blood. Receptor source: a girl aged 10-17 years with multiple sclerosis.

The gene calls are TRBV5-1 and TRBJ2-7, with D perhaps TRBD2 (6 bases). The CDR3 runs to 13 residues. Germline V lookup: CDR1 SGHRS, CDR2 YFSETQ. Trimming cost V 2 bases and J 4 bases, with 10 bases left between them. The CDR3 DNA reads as TGCGCCAGCAGCTTCGGGGGAGCGTACGAGCAGTACTTC. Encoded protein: CASSFGGAYEQYF.

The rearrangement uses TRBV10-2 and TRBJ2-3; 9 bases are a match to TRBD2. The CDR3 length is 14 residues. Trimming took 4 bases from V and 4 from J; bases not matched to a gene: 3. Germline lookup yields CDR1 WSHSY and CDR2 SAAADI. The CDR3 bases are TGCGCCAGCAGTGGGACTAGCGCGGCAGATACGCAGTATTTT. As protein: CASSGTSAADTQYF.

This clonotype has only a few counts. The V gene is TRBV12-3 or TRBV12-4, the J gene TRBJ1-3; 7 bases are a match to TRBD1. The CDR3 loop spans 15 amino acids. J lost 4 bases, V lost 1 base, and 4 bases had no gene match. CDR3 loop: CASSLGQGSGNTIYF. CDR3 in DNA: TGTGCCAGCAGTTTAGGACAGGGATCCGGAAACACCATATATTTT.

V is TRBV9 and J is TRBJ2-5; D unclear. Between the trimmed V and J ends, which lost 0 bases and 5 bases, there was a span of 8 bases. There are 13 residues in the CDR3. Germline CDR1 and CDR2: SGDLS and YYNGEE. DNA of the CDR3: TGTGCCAGCAGCGTAGGTCTCCGGGAGACCCAGTACTTC. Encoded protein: CASSVGLRETQYF.

The CDR3, as DNA: TGTGCCAGCAGTTTGAACAGGGCACAAGAGACCCAGTACTTC. It specifies CASSLNRAQETQYF. This rearrangement joins TRBV12-3 or TRBV12-4 to TRBJ2-5; possible D gene TRBD1, 6 bases. CDR3 length: 14 amino acids. V lost 3 bases to trimming and J lost 2 bases, with 10 bases between them.

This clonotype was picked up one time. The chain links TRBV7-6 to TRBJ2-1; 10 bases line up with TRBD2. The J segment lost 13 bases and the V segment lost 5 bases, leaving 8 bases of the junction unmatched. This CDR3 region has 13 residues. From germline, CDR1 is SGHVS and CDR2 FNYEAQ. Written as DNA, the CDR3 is TGTGCCAGCAGCCCCTTTGCTAGCGGGGGTCAGTTCTTC. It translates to CASSPFASGGQFF.

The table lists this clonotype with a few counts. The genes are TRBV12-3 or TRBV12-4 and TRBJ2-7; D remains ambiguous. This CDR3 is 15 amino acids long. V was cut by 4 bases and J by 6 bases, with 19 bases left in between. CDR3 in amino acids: CASSSTTRRFGEQYF. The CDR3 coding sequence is TGTGCCAGCAGTTCCACGACTCGTAGATTTGGCGAGCAGTACTTC.

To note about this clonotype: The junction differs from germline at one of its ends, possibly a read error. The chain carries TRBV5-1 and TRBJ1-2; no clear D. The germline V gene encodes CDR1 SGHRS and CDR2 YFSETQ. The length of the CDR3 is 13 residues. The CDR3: CASSSTTDRGYTF. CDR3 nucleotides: TGTGCCAGCAGCTCAACGACGGACCGGGGCTACACCTTC.

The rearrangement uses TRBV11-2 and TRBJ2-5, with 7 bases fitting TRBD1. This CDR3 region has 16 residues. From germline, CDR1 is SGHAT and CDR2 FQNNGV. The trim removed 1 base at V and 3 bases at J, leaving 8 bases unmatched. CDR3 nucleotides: TGTGCCAGCAGCTTAGGCCCTTGGCAGGGGGAAGAGACCCAGTACTTC. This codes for CASSLGPWQGEETQYF.

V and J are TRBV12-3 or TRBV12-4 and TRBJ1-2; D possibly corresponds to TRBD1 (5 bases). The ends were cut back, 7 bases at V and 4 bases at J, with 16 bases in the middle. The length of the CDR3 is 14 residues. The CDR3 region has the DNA TGTGCCAGCACCCCGGGACCCCTCGGCTATGGCTACACCTTC. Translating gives CASTPGPLGYGYTF.

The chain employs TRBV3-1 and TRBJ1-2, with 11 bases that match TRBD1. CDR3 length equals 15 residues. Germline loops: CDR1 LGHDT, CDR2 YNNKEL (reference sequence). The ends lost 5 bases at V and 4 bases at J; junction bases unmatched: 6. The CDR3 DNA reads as TGTGCCAGCAGCGGCCGGGACAGGGGGATCTATGGCTACACCTTC. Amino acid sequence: CASSGRDRGIYGYTF.

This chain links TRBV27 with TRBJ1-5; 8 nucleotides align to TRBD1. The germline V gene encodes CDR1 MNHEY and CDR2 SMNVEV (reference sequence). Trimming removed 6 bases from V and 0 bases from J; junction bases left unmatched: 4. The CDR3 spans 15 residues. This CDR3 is CASRQGGLSNQPQHF. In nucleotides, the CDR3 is TGTGCCAGCAGACAGGGGGGGCTTAGCAATCAGCCCCAGCATTTT.

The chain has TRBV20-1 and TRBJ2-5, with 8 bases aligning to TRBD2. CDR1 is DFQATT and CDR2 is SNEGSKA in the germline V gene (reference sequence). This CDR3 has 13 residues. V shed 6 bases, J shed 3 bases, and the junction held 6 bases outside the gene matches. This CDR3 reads CSATGTRKETQYF. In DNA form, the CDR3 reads TGCAGTGCAACCGGGACTAGAAAAGAGACCCAGTACTTC.

The CDR3 DNA sequence: TGTGCCATCAGTGAGGAGGCGAGGGGATCGGAAGGCTACACCTTC. Protein sequence: CAISEEARGSEGYTF. The J gene is TRBJ1-2, the V gene TRBV10-3; D might be TRBD1 (5 bases). This CDR3 has 15 amino acids. Germline V gene lookup returns CDR1 ENHRY and CDR2 SYGVKD. Trimming cost V 2 bases and J 8 bases, with 18 bases left between them.